A selection of T cell receptor beta chains follows, all from one sample in a study of cytomegalovirus exposure and HLA in healthy donors. The assay was immunoSEQ multiplex PCR, and TCRdb's table has in-frame clones only and misses some. The sample has under 250,000 clones, roughly 84% seen once. Sequenced sample: PBMCs. The source of these receptors is a man aged 18 to 29 in good health and CMV-seropositive. CDR3s leave out the opening cysteine and the closing phenylalanine or tryptophan.

J gene | V gene | CDR3 protein
TRBJ2-3 | TRBV6-5 | ASSYSAGGTDTQY
TRBJ2-7 | TRBV7-9 | ASSSDRYEQY
TRBJ2-5 | TRBV20-1 | SAFFWTQY
TRBJ2-1 | TRBV10-3 | AISATSGSSYNEQF
TRBJ2-1 | TRBV2 | ASKGREYNEQF
TRBJ1-2 | TRBV19 | ASSIHSAMRRTRLFNYGYT
TRBJ2-5 | TRBV7-9 | ASSFEGSAWTQY
TRBJ2-7 | TRBV15 | ATSRFQGHSSYEQY
TRBJ1-1 | TRBV6-1 | ASSRLRANTEAF
TRBJ2-1 | TRBV7-9 | ASSSLAGVSNEQF
TRBJ1-2 | TRBV30 | AWTPTTGLGYGYT
TRBJ2-1 | TRBV2 | ASGFQGLISGTNEQF
TRBJ2-1 | TRBV20-1 | SASPGAEQF
TRBJ2-2 | TRBV7-3 | ASSLKVTSGTGELF
TRBJ1-4 | TRBV27 | ASSFRATTNEKLF
TRBJ1-2 | TRBV19 | ASSITGTANYGYT
TRBJ2-7 | TRBV7-2 | ASSPGLAGVGEQY
TRBJ2-3 | TRBV6-5 | ASRLGDRWTDTQY
TRBJ2-5 | TRBV9 | ASAVDGGVETQY
TRBJ2-1 | TRBV11-3 | ASSLGGRSYNEQF
TRBJ2-7 | TRBV5-5 | ASRSGTGRIGSYEQY
TRBJ2-7 | TRBV30 | AWTRGAGGYEQY
TRBJ1-1 | TRBV4-2 | ASSHSSRMNTEAF
TRBJ2-7 | TRBV10-1 | ASSELGYEQY